The present TCR beta chain was sequenced within a study of T cells in women clearing cervical HPV infection. Points on this clone: Its antigen is unidentified. The read gets to within 3 residues of the CDR3 end, and the germline J gene fills in the rest.

Study observations and caveats: Unknown T-cell numbers per sample may underlie the richness differences.

Measured with immunoSEQ multiplex PCR; TCRdb has only the in-frame clones, and not every one. In total, the table holds about 35,000 clones. The CDR3 covers 14 residues. Per the germline V gene, CDR1 is SGHRS and CDR2 is YFSETQ. Trimming took 0 bases from V and 7 from J, leaving 11 bases between them. This receptor was identified in a woman between 18 and 69 years old with a cervical HPV16 infection that either progressed to CIN3+ or cleared (not recorded which). The chain combines TRBV5-1 with TRBJ2-1, with TRBD1 as a possible D gene (5 bases). Sequencing was done on a sample of blood buffy coat. CDR3 protein: CASSLAVTVNEQFF. The CDR3 bases that were read are TGCGCCAGCAGCTTGGCCGTGACAGTGAATGAG.